This T cell receptor (beta chain) is from a study of blood T cell repertoires in COVID-19. Study background: Sites across the United States, Italy and Spain contributed samples from acute and convalescent COVID-19.

Germline CDR1 and CDR2: LGHDT and YNNKEL (reference sequence). J was trimmed by 7 bases and V by 3 bases; bases with no gene match: 8. CDR3 length: 15 residues. The table came from immunoSEQ multiplex PCR; TCRdb's copy has only in-frame clones and leaves some out. The repertoire holds 90,000 to 95,000 clones, with approximately 90% as singletons. The TCR was taken from an elderly woman with active COVID-19. The genes are TRBV3-1 (or the pseudogene TRBV3-2) and TRBJ2-3, with TRBD2 matching 9 bases. Sequenced material: peripheral blood. The CDR3 is CASSQLSGSLNTQYF. CDR3 coding DNA: TGTGCCAGCAGCCAGCTTAGCGGGAGTCTCAATACGCAGTATTTT.